Detailed here is one TCR beta chain. Its target antigen remains unknown. Base quality data are lacking; no much larger clone is found one base away. This sample stems from a study of blood T cell repertoires in COVID-19 (dated by TCRdb to about 2020). A note on the overall study: The collaborator samples originated in the United States, Italy and Spain and spanned the acute and convalescent phases of COVID-19. The repertoires were released in a freely available public database meant as a resource for research on the immune response to SARS-CoV-2. Deeply sampled blood TCRbeta repertoires from subjects exposed to, actively infected with, or recovered from COVID-19 were included in the dataset. The material from the prospective study consisted of cDNA or gDNA derived from T cells, B-cell-depleted T cells, or PBMCs. Where available, HLA class I and class II types were obtained from metadata supplied by the sample provider rather than from assay-based typing. The samples were drawn from the first 160 participants of the ongoing ImmuneRACE study and from over 950 subjects provided by 6 global collaborators. Nearly every sample came with metadata listing a de-identified subject ID, COVID-19 status, age in years and sex. What the work shows at the level of the full study, not this receptor alone: The amount of clinical and demographic metadata varied by source and participant and was provided uncurated.

The immunoSEQ Assay, a bias-controlled multiplex PCR, was used to amplify TCRbeta CDR3 regions from genomic DNA. For the original study's pipeline: The number of nucleated cells in each sample was estimated by amplification of reference gene primers within the assay. To quantify the absolute abundance of each unique TCRbeta CDR3 rearrangement, sequence reads were collapsed and filtered. Productive Simpson clonality was computed per sample as the square root of Simpson's diversity index over productive rearrangements. TCRdb limited this immuneACCESS table to in-frame rearrangements with V and J called. A share of clones is missing; checked studies link under half to unresolved V genes, and the rest is unexplained. V and J calls and clone size are given by that table; D and trimming were obtained from the DNA. For this sample there are under 200,000 clones; roughly 88% appear just once. About 5% of the sample rests with the top ten.

According to the germline V gene, CDR1 reads SGDLS and CDR2 reads YYNGEE. From the cysteine up to the phenylalanine, the CDR3 has a length of 14 residues. Solely the CDR3 DNA is kept, with 42 bases framed from the first base. Trimmed from V: 2 bases; trimmed from J: 9 bases; junction bases lacking a gene match: 2. In Seattle, one collaborating source enrolled patients while the infection was active and tracked those patients longitudinally over the course of disease. Each collaborating institution followed its own protocols to collect whole blood in K2EDTA tubes. Collaborator samples were shipped for TCRbeta analysis as frozen whole blood, isolated PBMCs, or DNA extracted from either sample type.

The chain employs TRBV9 and TRBJ1-6; a stretch of 10 junction bases matches TRBD1. The specimen was peripheral blood. This TCR came from a young man with COVID-19, enrolled during active disease. The DNA sequence is given as TGTGCCAGCAGCGTGGGGACAGGGGTTTCACCCCTCCACTTT. This yields the protein CASSVGTGVSPLHF.